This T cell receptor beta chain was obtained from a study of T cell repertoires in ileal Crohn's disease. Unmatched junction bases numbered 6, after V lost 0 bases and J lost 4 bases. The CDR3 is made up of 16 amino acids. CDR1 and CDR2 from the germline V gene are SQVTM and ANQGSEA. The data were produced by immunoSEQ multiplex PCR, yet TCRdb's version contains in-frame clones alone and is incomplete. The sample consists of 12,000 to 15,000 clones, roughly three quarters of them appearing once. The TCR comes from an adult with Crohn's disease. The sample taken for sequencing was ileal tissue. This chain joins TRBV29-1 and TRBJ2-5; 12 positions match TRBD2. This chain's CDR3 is CSVEDPRLAGAETQYF. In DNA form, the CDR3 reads TGCAGCGTTGAAGATCCAAGACTAGCGGGGGCAGAGACCCAGTACTTC.